The rows below give T cell receptor beta chains drawn from one sample of a study of CD8 T cells in Susac syndrome. TCRdb reanalysed the immunoSEQ multiplex PCR reads using MiXCR and keeps one entry per CDR3 protein. Of 250,000 to 350,000 distinct CDR3 sequences in the sample, roughly 94% were seen once. Sequencing was performed on CD4+ T cells from PBMCs. These receptors all stem from a human donor with multiple sclerosis. Each CDR3 is given with its conserved first and last residue. D genes are given only for firm matches. Clone size is given for some rows only: seen once, a few or many times, or a class if the clone is expanded.

abundance: once; v_gene: TRBV27; len: 14; d_gene: .; j_gene: TRBJ2-7; CDR3aa: CASSLRALTYEQYF; CDR3nt: TGTGCCAGCAGTTTACGAGCGTTGACCTACGAGCAGTACTTC
abundance: .; v_gene: TRBV4-3; len: 17; d_gene: TRBD2; j_gene: TRBJ2-1; CDR3aa: CASSQDTGGRVYNEQFF; CDR3nt: TGCGCCAGCAGCCAAGATACGGGCGGGAGGGTCTACAATGAGCAGTTCTTC
abundance: once; v_gene: TRBV27; len: 17; d_gene: TRBD2; j_gene: TRBJ2-7; CDR3aa: CASSSGGLAGNSYEQYF; CDR3nt: TGTGCCAGCAGTTCAGGGGGACTAGCGGGAAACTCCTACGAGCAGTACTTC
abundance: .; v_gene: TRBV12-3/TRBV12-4; len: 17; d_gene: .; j_gene: TRBJ2-1; CDR3aa: CASSFRDPYKGNNEQFF; CDR3nt: TGTGCCAGCAGCTTCCGGGACCCCTATAAGGGGAACAATGAGCAGTTCTTC
abundance: .; v_gene: TRBV4-1; len: 16; d_gene: .; j_gene: TRBJ2-1; CDR3aa: CASSQVRGGSYNEQFF; CDR3nt: TGCGCCAGCAGCCAAGTTAGGGGGGGCTCCTACAATGAGCAGTTCTTC
abundance: .; v_gene: TRBV19; len: 14; d_gene: .; j_gene: TRBJ1-1; CDR3aa: CASNPQGIDTEAFF; CDR3nt: TGTGCCAGTAACCCGCAGGGGATTGACACTGAAGCTTTCTTT
abundance: .; v_gene: TRBV12-3/TRBV12-4; len: 15; d_gene: TRBD2; j_gene: TRBJ2-1; CDR3aa: CASSPGLAGTVEQFF; CDR3nt: TGTGCCAGCAGTCCAGGACTAGCGGGCACTGTTGAGCAGTTCTTC
abundance: .; v_gene: TRBV12-5; len: 16; d_gene: .; j_gene: TRBJ1-1; CDR3aa: CASAPGRYLMNTEAFF; CDR3nt: TGTGCTAGTGCTCCCGGGAGGTACCTAATGAACACTGAAGCTTTCTTT
abundance: .; v_gene: TRBV20-1; len: 15; d_gene: TRBD2; j_gene: TRBJ2-3; CDR3aa: CSASGGAGATDTQYF; CDR3nt: TGCAGTGCTAGCGGGGGGGCGGGGGCCACAGATACGCAGTATTTT
abundance: .; v_gene: TRBV12-3/TRBV12-4; len: 14; d_gene: .; j_gene: TRBJ1-4; CDR3aa: CASSLGVRSEKLFF; CDR3nt: TGTGCCAGCAGTTTAGGGGTTAGGAGTGAAAAACTGTTTTTT
abundance: .; v_gene: TRBV7-9; len: 15; d_gene: .; j_gene: TRBJ1-4; CDR3aa: CASSSAGQGGEKLFF; CDR3nt: TGTGCCAGCAGCTCAGCGGGGCAGGGAGGTGAAAAACTGTTTTTT
abundance: .; v_gene: TRBV5-1; len: 15; d_gene: TRBD2; j_gene: TRBJ2-2; CDR3aa: CASSLGLAGSGELFF; CDR3nt: TGCGCCAGCAGCTTGGGCCTAGCGGGATCAGGGGAGCTGTTTTTT
abundance: .; v_gene: TRBV24-1; len: 14; d_gene: .; j_gene: TRBJ2-3; CDR3aa: CATSDPGRTDTQYF; CDR3nt: TGTGCCACCAGTGACCCAGGGCGGACAGATACGCAGTATTTT
abundance: .; v_gene: TRBV18; len: 15; d_gene: .; j_gene: TRBJ1-1; CDR3aa: CASSPPEMMNTEAFF; CDR3nt: TGTGCCAGCTCACCGCCGGAAATGATGAACACTGAAGCTTTCTTT
abundance: .; v_gene: TRBV20-1; len: 12; d_gene: .; j_gene: TRBJ1-2; CDR3aa: CSADPSNYGYTF; CDR3nt: TGCAGTGCTGATCCGAGTAACTATGGCTACACCTTC
abundance: .; v_gene: TRBV6-5; len: 12; d_gene: TRBD1; j_gene: TRBJ1-1; CDR3aa: CASSRTGTEAFF; CDR3nt: TGTGCCAGCAGTCGGACAGGCACTGAAGCTTTCTTT
abundance: .; v_gene: TRBV18; len: 13; d_gene: .; j_gene: TRBJ2-5; CDR3aa: CASSRDREETQYF; CDR3nt: TGTGCCAGCTCACGAGACCGGGAGGAGACCCAGTACTTC
abundance: .; v_gene: TRBV7-6; len: 14; d_gene: TRBD1; j_gene: TRBJ2-1; CDR3aa: CASSYRDRDQRQFF; CDR3nt: TGTGCCAGCAGCTACCGGGACAGGGACCAGAGGCAGTTCTTC
abundance: .; v_gene: TRBV4-1; len: 12; d_gene: .; j_gene: TRBJ1-2; CDR3aa: CASSQGISGYTF; CDR3nt: TGCGCCAGCAGCCAAGGTATATCTGGCTACACCTTC
abundance: .; v_gene: TRBV25-1; len: 16; d_gene: TRBD1; j_gene: TRBJ1-2; CDR3aa: CASSAISGQGDYGYTF; CDR3nt: TGTGCCAGCAGTGCGATATCGGGACAGGGCGACTATGGCTACACCTTC
abundance: once; v_gene: TRBV20-1; len: 18; d_gene: .; j_gene: TRBJ1-5; CDR3aa: CSASNKAPLFLSNQPQHF; CDR3nt: TGCAGTGCTAGTAATAAGGCCCCGCTTTTCCTTAGCAATCAGCCCCAGCATTTT
abundance: .; v_gene: TRBV5-1; len: 12; d_gene: .; j_gene: TRBJ2-2; CDR3aa: CASRINTGELFF; CDR3nt: TGCGCCAGCCGCATCAACACCGGGGAGCTGTTTTTT
abundance: .; v_gene: TRBV30; len: 15; d_gene: TRBD1; j_gene: TRBJ2-2; CDR3aa: CAWSGTGVQTGELFF; CDR3nt: TGTGCCTGGAGCGGGACAGGGGTCCAGACCGGGGAGCTGTTTTTT
abundance: .; v_gene: TRBV30; len: 14; d_gene: TRBD2; j_gene: TRBJ2-7; CDR3aa: CAWKPTLAVGEQYF; CDR3nt: TGTGCCTGGAAACCCACACTAGCGGTGGGTGAGCAGTACTTC
abundance: .; v_gene: TRBV20-1; len: 15; d_gene: TRBD2; j_gene: TRBJ2-3; CDR3aa: CSSQGTSGNTDTQYF; CDR3nt: TGCAGTTCTCAAGGGACTAGCGGGAACACAGATACGCAGTATTTT
abundance: .; v_gene: TRBV30; len: 16; d_gene: .; j_gene: TRBJ1-6; CDR3aa: CAWRRTYSSYNSPLHF; CDR3nt: TGTGCCTGGAGGAGGACGTACAGCTCCTATAATTCACCCCTCCACTTT
abundance: .; v_gene: TRBV7-2; len: 17; d_gene: TRBD1; j_gene: TRBJ2-5; CDR3aa: CASSLGPTGGGQETQYF; CDR3nt: TGTGCCAGCAGCTTAGGGCCGACAGGGGGTGGGCAAGAGACCCAGTACTTC
abundance: .; v_gene: TRBV20-1; len: 17; d_gene: TRBD2; j_gene: TRBJ2-2; CDR3aa: CSARDLEGGPSGGELFF; CDR3nt: TGCAGTGCTAGAGATCTTGAGGGAGGGCCCTCCGGCGGGGAGCTGTTTTTT
abundance: .; v_gene: TRBV20-1; len: 13; d_gene: .; j_gene: TRBJ1-5; CDR3aa: CSASRGLNQPQHF; CDR3nt: TGCAGTGCTAGCCGGGGACTAAATCAGCCCCAGCATTTT
abundance: .; v_gene: TRBV7-8; len: 15; d_gene: .; j_gene: TRBJ2-7; CDR3aa: CASSLVGGGGYEQYF; CDR3nt: TGTGCCAGCAGCTTAGTTGGAGGCGGTGGCTACGAGCAGTACTTC
abundance: .; v_gene: TRBV18; len: 14; d_gene: .; j_gene: TRBJ1-1; CDR3aa: CASSPGGPGTEAFF; CDR3nt: TGTGCCAGCTCCCCCGGGGGGCCGGGCACTGAAGCTTTCTTT
abundance: .; v_gene: TRBV6-1; len: 14; d_gene: .; j_gene: TRBJ1-5; CDR3aa: CATLGIQSNQPQHF; CDR3nt: TGTGCCACCCTCGGGATCCAGAGCAATCAGCCCCAGCATTTT
abundance: .; v_gene: TRBV9; len: 16; d_gene: .; j_gene: TRBJ2-7; CDR3aa: CASSVGVGQGNNEQYF; CDR3nt: TGTGCCAGCAGCGTAGGCGTCGGGCAGGGTAACAACGAGCAGTACTTC